The source of this T cell receptor beta chain is a study of vaccination effects on CD4 cells after COVID-19 (dated by TCRdb to the early 2020s). In the study overall: Each participant received two doses of an mRNA SARS-CoV-2 vaccine, either BNT162b2 or mRNA-1273. The study compared SARS-CoV-2 spike-specific CD4+ TCR repertoires before and after mRNA vaccination in COVID-19 convalescent patients and infection-naive vaccine recipients. Altogether, roughly 10 COVID-19 convalescent patients and a few SARS-CoV-2-naive healthy vaccine recipients made up the full study. Cultures from other donors in the study were sequenced with the Oncomine TCR Beta short-read assay on an Illumina iSeq 100.

The ViraFEST assay stimulated PBMC with viral peptide pools and then used TCR sequencing to identify antigen-specific CD4+ T cell clonotypes by expansion. After less than 13 days of culture, CD4+ T cells were isolated with the EasySep CD4+ T cell isolation kit. None of the healthy vaccine recipients had a prior SARS-CoV-2 infection, which was confirmed by nucleocapsid antibody tests that came back negative both before and after vaccination. Each well held over 1.5 million PBMC cultured in IMDM containing 5% human AB serum, about 10 IU/ml IL-2 and gentamicin, along with roughly 10 ug/ml peptides. On days 3 and 7, half of the culture medium was replaced with fresh IL-2-containing medium. Each peptide stimulation condition was cultured in triplicate wells unless otherwise noted. PBMC were separated from whole blood using Ficoll-Paque Plus gradient centrifugation and were then either cryopreserved at -140C or used fresh. Overlapping peptide pools spanned the spike proteins of SARS-CoV-2 and the common cold coronaviruses HCoV-NL63, HCoV-OC43 and HCoV-229E. Genomic DNA was extracted from cultured CD4+ T cells with the QIAamp micro DNA kit.

The method behind the library was the immunoSEQ multiplex PCR assay. TCR beta CDR3 sequencing was performed on DNA from the cultured, isolated CD4+ T cells. Per the original workflow: Non-productive TCR sequences were removed, reads were trimmed to the CDR3 region, and CDR3s of at least 7 amino acids were retained. The MANAFEST web app was used to pick out antigen-specific clonotypes by comparing their expansion in peptide wells with that in reference cultures. For clones to be considered positive, expansion at FDR<0.05 versus reference and all other wells, an odds ratio above 5, and a frequency above 0.1% in two replicate wells were required. A clonotype was defined as cross-reactive if the clonotype was significantly expanded both in SARS-CoV-2 spike wells and in at least one common cold coronavirus spike condition. Using the stringdist R package, CDR3 similarity was measured by Levenshtein distance, and unrooted trees were constructed with ape in R 3.6.1. In TCRdb, the immuneACCESS table is reduced to in-frame sequences with V and J assigned. These tables do not hold every clone; where another copy was compared, an unresolved V gene accounts for under half, and the others remain unexplained. V, J and clone size were drawn from that table, and D and trimming were deduced from the DNA. Present in this sample are over 55,000 clones, roughly 81% of which were seen just once. The ten largest clonotypes hold about 2.7% of the sample.

Comments on this clone: The antigen it recognizes is unknown. It has no much larger one-base neighbor in the sample; base qualities were not kept.

The paper's findings and limits, for the study overall: Limitations of the study were the small number of convalescent patients and the absence of early post-infection timepoints. In healthy vaccine recipients, vaccine-induced clones were almost all SARS-CoV-2 mono-reactive, with only 1 of 255 being cross-reactive with common cold coronaviruses. Clones induced by infection and clones induced by vaccination both contracted markedly at late timepoints after vaccination, which fits with T cell responses waning over time.

The sequence derives from a human donor who received a COVID-19 vaccine. The sample in question was CD4+ T cells from PBMCs cultured with HCoV-229E spike peptides, obtained before COVID-19 vaccination. The cell subset or site label corresponds to: HCoV-229E spike overlapping peptide pool stimulation.

The sequence in DNA is TGTGCCACCAGCAGAGACAGGGGAGAAGAGGAAAAACTGTTTTTT. This yields the protein CATSRDRGEEEKLFF. The sequence links TRBV15 to TRBJ1-4, with a tentative D gene TRBD1 over 6 matching bases. The germline V gene (reference sequence) specifies LNHNV as CDR1 and YYDKDF as CDR2. Including cysteine and phenylalanine, the CDR3 has 15 amino acids. Of the read, only the CDR3 DNA is kept; its 45 bases are in frame from base 1. V is cut by 0 bases and J by 8 bases, and the space between the germline ends is 13 bases. With the portions outside the CDR3 filled from the reference TRBV15 and TRBJ1-4 genes, the complete variable region becomes DAMVIQNPRYQVTQFGKPVTLSCSQTLNHNVMYWYQQKSSQAPKLLFHYYDKDFNNEADTPDNFQSRRPNTSFCFLDIRSPGLGDTAMYLCATSRDRGEEEKLFFGSGTQLSVL.